The 19 T cell receptor beta chains presented below share a single source sample, sequenced in a study of T cells in Graves' hyperthyroidism and ophthalmopathy. From RNA transcripts, TCR beta CDR3 regions were amplified. The TCR CDR3 was amplified in a first-round RT-PCR using the HTBI primer set. TCRdb analysed the multiplex PCR reads with MiXCR anew, one entry per CDR3 protein. The table lists hundreds of thousands of distinct CDR3 sequences, approximately 42% of them singletons. Sequencing was carried out using peripheral blood or thyroid tissue (not recorded which). Receptors originate from an adult man with Graves' disease, either hyperthyroidism or ophthalmopathy (not recorded which).

V and J are TRBV12-3 or TRBV12-4 and TRBJ1-4, with D maybe TRBD1 (5 bases). Trimming removed 5 bases from V and 3 bases from J, with 13 bases in between. The CDR3 covers 15 residues. This chain's CDR3 is CASSPRQPSNEKLFF. The CDR3, as DNA: TGTGCCAGCAGTCCCCGACAGCCGTCTAATGAAAAACTGTTTTTT.

The V call is TRBV20-1, the J call TRBJ2-5; TRBD2 might be the D (6 bases). The V end lost 3 bases, the J end lost 0 bases, and 8 bases lay between the germline ends. Germline values: CDR1 DFQATT, CDR2 SNEGSKA (reference sequence). The CDR3 length is 13 residues. The CDR3 sequence is CSASRGYQETQYF. The CDR3 bases are TGCAGTGCTAGTCGGGGGTACCAAGAGACCCAGTACTTC.

This clonotype showed up many times. This chain joins TRBV29-1 and TRBJ1-2; unclear D gene. This CDR3 has 12 residues. Between the trimmed V and J ends, which lost 5 bases and 2 bases, there was a span of 9 bases. Germline V gene sequence: CDR1 SQVTM, CDR2 ANQGSEA. As DNA, the CDR3 is TGCAGCGTTCGGTCAGAGAACTATGGCTACACCTTC. Translating it yields CSVRSENYGYTF.

V usage is TRBV14 and J usage is TRBJ1-1; D is undetermined. Germline loops: CDR1 SGHDN, CDR2 FVKESK. The V gene lost 3 bases and the J gene lost 11 bases, with 13 bases spanning the gap. This CDR3 comprises 12 residues. CDR3 region: CASSQGGIIAFF. The DNA of the CDR3 is TGTGCCAGCAGCCAGGGCGGGATTATTGCTTTCTTT.

This chain uses TRBV6-1 with TRBJ2-5; D is ambiguous. CDR1 is MNHNS and CDR2 is SASEGT in the germline V gene. V lost 0 bases, J lost 5 bases, and 7 bases lay in between. The CDR3 is 13 residues long. The CDR3 reads CASSEAKGETQYF. The CDR3 region has the DNA TGTGCCAGCAGTGAAGCCAAAGGCGAGACCCAGTACTTC.

This clonotype was counted only a few times. V is TRBV24-1 and J is TRBJ1-2; D not resolved. Trimming took 4 bases from V and 7 from J, leaving 9 bases between them. The CDR3 totals 12 residues. Germline V gene lookup returns CDR1 KGHDR and CDR2 SFDVKD. DNA of the CDR3: TGTGCCACCAGTGACGCCAGAAGTGGCTACACCTTC. Protein product: CATSDARSGYTF.

The chain carries TRBV24-1 and TRBJ1-4; D is unresolved. The CDR3 totals 15 residues. Per germline, CDR1 KGHDR and CDR2 SFDVKD. Trimming cost V 4 bases and J 6 bases, with 14 bases left between them. The CDR3 DNA is TGTGCCACCAGTGACCCAGGAGGAGCCGATGAAAAACTGTTTTTT. This sequence encodes CATSDPGGADEKLFF.

This clonotype turned up a few times. The chain carries TRBV6-9 and TRBJ1-5; the D is unclear. Germline V gives CDR1 MNHGY, CDR2 SVAAGI. Deletions cut 4 bases from V and 5 bases from J, with 12 bases between. CDR3 size: 14 residues. CDR3 amino acids: CASSLGAGYQPQHF. The CDR3 coding sequence is TGTGCCAGCAGTTTGGGAGCCGGTTATCAGCCCCAGCATTTT.

This sequence joins TRBV20-1 and TRBJ2-5; perhaps TRBD2 as D (5 bases). Trimming cost V 5 bases and J 7 bases, with 17 bases left between them. Germline loops: CDR1 DFQATT, CDR2 SNEGSKA (reference sequence). The CDR3 consists of 13 residues. CDR3 sequence reads: CSAEVPRRATQYF. CDR3 DNA sequence: TGCAGTGCTGAGGTGCCTAGGCGGGCGACCCAGTACTTC.

The chain combines TRBV9 with TRBJ2-5; a possible D gene is TRBD1 (5 bases). CDR3 length equals 15 residues. Germline V lookup: CDR1 SGDLS, CDR2 YYNGEE. V was pared by 2 bases and J by 4 bases, with 15 bases between. CDR3 region: CASSVGRARIETQYF. The CDR3 bases are TGTGCCAGCAGCGTGGGCAGGGCTCGTATAGAGACCCAGTACTTC.

This chain links TRBV9 with TRBJ1-1; D uncertain. Germline CDR1 reads SGDLS; CDR2 reads YYNGEE. The CDR3 length is 10 residues. V was clipped by 7 bases and J by 5 bases, with 6 bases between them. CDR3 bases: TGTGCCAGCTGCGGGACTGAAGCTTTCTTT. Translation gives CASCGTEAFF.

On this clonotype itself: A much larger clone lies a single base off, so this may be a read error. The CDR3 sequence is CASSEEEGHLDTEAFF. For the CDR3, the DNA is TGTGCCAGCAGTGAAGAGGAGGGCCACCTGGACACTGAAGCTTTCTTT. The V gene is TRBV2, the J gene TRBJ1-1, with D unresolved. Germline loops: CDR1 SNHLY, CDR2 FYNNEI. The V end lost 1 base, the J end lost 3 bases, and 15 bases lay between the germline ends. The length of the CDR3 is 16 residues.

The rearrangement uses TRBV29-1 and TRBJ1-5; D unclear. Trimming removed 3 bases at V and 4 bases at J, with 10 bases between. Germline V gene sequence: CDR1 SQVTM, CDR2 ANQGSEA. This CDR3 contains 13 residues. The CDR3 is CSVDGIANQPQHF. DNA for the CDR3: TGCAGCGTTGACGGCATAGCAAATCAGCCCCAGCATTTT.

The chain uses TRBV19 and TRBJ1-5; weak D call: TRBD1 (6 bases). The V gene's germline CDR1 is LNHDA and CDR2 SQIVND (reference sequence). This CDR3 is built from 17 residues. The V end lost 3 bases, the J end lost 5 bases, and 20 bases lay between the germline ends. CDR3 amino acids: CASSIRQGLGGHQPQHF. The CDR3, as DNA: TGTGCCAGTAGTATCCGGCAGGGTTTGGGGGGCCATCAGCCCCAGCATTTT.

The chain carries TRBV7-8 and TRBJ1-5, with TRBD1 as a possible D gene (5 bases). The V gene lost 5 bases and the J gene lost 2 bases, with 16 bases spanning the gap. The CDR3 totals 16 residues. In germline, CDR1 is SGHVS, CDR2 FQNEAQ. The CDR3 sequence is CASSHGARDGNQPQHF. The CDR3, as DNA: TGTGCCAGCAGCCACGGGGCACGGGACGGCAATCAGCCCCAGCATTTT.

The chain uses TRBV10-3 and TRBJ2-7; 10 nucleotides align to TRBD1. Germline values: CDR1 ENHRY, CDR2 SYGVKD. Trimming at V came to 2 bases and at J to 3 bases, leaving 7 bases not matched to a gene. The length of the CDR3 is 16 residues. CDR3 nucleotide sequence: TGTGCCATCAGTGAGAAGACAGGGGGCGAACGCTACGAGCAGTACTTC. Translation: CAISEKTGGERYEQYF.

This clonotype has ten or more counts. The CDR3 DNA reads as TGTGCCAGCAGTGAAGCGGGCAGGGGGCTAGGTCAGCCCCAGCATTTT. Its translation: CASSEAGRGLGQPQHF. The V gene is TRBV2, the J gene TRBJ1-5; 8 bases align to TRBD1. The CDR3 totals 16 residues. After removal of 0 bases from V and 6 bases from J, the junction contained 7 bases not matched to a gene. Looked up from germline, CDR1 is SNHLY and CDR2 is FYNNEI.

This rearrangement joins TRBV15 to TRBJ2-7, with 10 bases identical to TRBD1. Germline lookup yields CDR1 LNHNV and CDR2 YYDKDF (reference sequence). J gave up 5 bases and V 0 bases, and 1 base lay outside the gene matches. The CDR3 runs to 14 residues. DNA of the CDR3: TGTGCCACCAGCAGAGAGGGGACAGGGGACGAGCAGTACTTC. Its protein product is CATSREGTGDEQYF.

The chain is built from TRBV7-8 and TRBJ1-6; 7 nucleotides align to TRBD1. The CDR3 loop spans 15 amino acids. V gave up 6 bases and J gave up 6 bases; unmatched junction bases: 8. From germline, CDR1 is SGHVS and CDR2 FQNEAQ. CDR3 residues: CASSARTGPNSPLHF. The CDR3, as DNA: TGTGCCAGCAGTGCCCGGACAGGTCCTAATTCACCCCTCCACTTT.